This TCR beta chain was documented in a study of blood T cell repertoires in COVID-19. On the study more broadly: The study drew acute and convalescent COVID-19 samples from the United States, Italy and Spain. Sample material is recorded as cDNA or gDNA derived from T cells, B-cell-depleted T cells, or PBMCs.

This clone was found once. V lost 0 bases to trimming and J lost 3 bases; unmatched junction nucleotides: 2. Germline V gives CDR1 WNHNN, CDR2 SYGVQD (reference sequence). This CDR3 is 15 amino acids long. In the original processing: By means of reference gene primer amplification, nucleated cell counts were estimated. Clones were read by immunoSEQ multiplex PCR, and TCRdb kept only the in-frame ones, dropping some. D and trimming were read from the DNA, whereas the V and J calls and clone size are those reported in that table. The table lists fewer than 200,000 clones, roughly 70% of them singletons, with 3% in the top ten.

This TCR derives from a woman at least 80 years old with acute or convalescent COVID-19. Sequences were obtained from peripheral blood. The rearrangement links TRBV10-1 to TRBJ2-1; TRBD2 matches 7 bases. The CDR3 loop is CASSESGTNYNEQFF. The DNA for the CDR3 is TGCGCCAGCAGTGAGTCGGGGACTAACTACAATGAGCAGTTCTTC.